This T cell receptor beta chain derives from a study of cytomegalovirus exposure and HLA in healthy donors. Primers included in the PCR were 60 Vbeta and 13 Jbeta primers. TCRdb's table, derived via immunoSEQ multiplex PCR, lists solely in-frame clones and lacks some. The data contain over 95,000 clones, 74% of them seen just once; the ten biggest clones take up about 2%. V gave up 5 bases and J gave up 2 bases; unmatched junction bases: 11. The CDR3 is 16 residues long. Germline values: CDR1 MDHEN, CDR2 SYDVKM. This clone was seen a few times. The TCR originated in a human donor in good health. V and J are TRBV28 and TRBJ2-5, with 7 bases fitting TRBD2. Input material: PBMCs. This CDR3 is CASSPAHGGGQETQYF. CDR3 in DNA: TGTGCCAGCAGTCCCGCCCATGGGGGGGGTCAAGAGACCCAGTACTTC. Full variable domain (remainder filled in from reference TRBV28 and TRBJ2-5): DVKVTQSSRYLVKRTGEKVFLECVQDMDHENMFWYRQDPGLGLRLIYFSYDVKMKEKGDIPEGYSVSREKKERFSLILESASTNQTSMYLCASSPAHGGGQETQYFGPGTRLLVL.